This TCR beta chain was identified in a study of shared clonotypes between healthy human individuals. General study results and limits: The study found approximately 5% of naive CD4 clonotypes shared across several donors. The authors sampled blood alone, and tissue repertoires likely differ.

TCRdb's table, derived via immunoSEQ multiplex PCR, lists solely in-frame clones and lacks some. Of fewer than 130,000 clones listed, approximately 70% were seen once; the top ten hold about 24%. CCR7-negative CD45RA+ TemRA cells were pooled with CD45RO+ cells for CD8 memory. V was pared by 1 base and J by 6 bases, with 13 bases of the junction left unmatched. This CDR3 is 16 amino acids long. Germline CDR1 reads GTSNPN; CDR2 reads SVGIG (reference sequence). Comments on this clone: As yet, its antigen is unknown.

The TCR comes from a woman aged 30 to 39 in good health. Sequencing was done on a sample of memory CD8+ T cells sorted from blood. Subset specified: CD45RO+ cells pooled with CCR7-negative TemRA cells. The rearrangement joins TRBV30 to TRBJ1-2; 8 nucleotides align to TRBD1. This CDR3 reads CAWSELRPGGRDGYTF. CDR3 coding DNA: TGTGCCTGGAGTGAGCTGCGGCCAGGGGGCAGGGATGGCTACACCTTC.